The present T cell receptor beta chain was sequenced within a study of blood T cells in healthy people across ages. This clonotype was found many times. Its target is not known. Each sample had at least 6 million PBMCs isolated. Together with a sample-barcoded 5' primer, a J-beta primer mix was included in a second PCR lasting about 7 to 11 cycles. Researchers report that a template-switch adaptor with 12 random nucleotides tagged each cDNA molecule. There were at least 3 million CDR3-containing paired-end reads obtained from each sample. Using its own MiXCR run on the 5' RACE reads, TCRdb lists one record per CDR3 protein. This sample yields about 650,000 distinct CDR3 sequences, of which 52% are seen a single time; 13% belongs to the top ten. Study-wide points: Naive CD4+ cells and diversity were both higher in long-lived donors than in aged donors.

The V end was cut by 4 bases, the J end by 5 bases, with 15 bases between. Germline CDR1 is SGHKS and CDR2 is YYEKEE (reference sequence). This CDR3 comprises 14 residues. The sample consisted of blood. The chain carries TRBV5-5 and TRBJ1-2, with D unclear. This TCR came from a woman of 80 years or more in good health. CDR3 residues: CASSPGSGDYGYTF. In DNA form, the CDR3 reads TGTGCCAGCAGCCCGGGATCTGGGGATTATGGCTACACCTTC.